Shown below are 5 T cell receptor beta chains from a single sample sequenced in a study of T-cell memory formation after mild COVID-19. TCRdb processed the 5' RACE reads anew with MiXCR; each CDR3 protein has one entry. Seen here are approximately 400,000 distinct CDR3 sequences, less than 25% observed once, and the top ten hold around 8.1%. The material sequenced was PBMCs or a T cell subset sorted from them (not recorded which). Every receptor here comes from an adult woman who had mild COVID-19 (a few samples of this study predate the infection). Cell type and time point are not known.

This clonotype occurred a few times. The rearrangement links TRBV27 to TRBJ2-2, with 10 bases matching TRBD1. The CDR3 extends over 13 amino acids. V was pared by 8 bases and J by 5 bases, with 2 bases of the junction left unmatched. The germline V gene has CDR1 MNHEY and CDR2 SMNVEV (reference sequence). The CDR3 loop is CASQGQGTGELFF. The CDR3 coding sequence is TGTGCCAGCCAGGGACAGGGGACCGGGGAGCTGTTTTTT.

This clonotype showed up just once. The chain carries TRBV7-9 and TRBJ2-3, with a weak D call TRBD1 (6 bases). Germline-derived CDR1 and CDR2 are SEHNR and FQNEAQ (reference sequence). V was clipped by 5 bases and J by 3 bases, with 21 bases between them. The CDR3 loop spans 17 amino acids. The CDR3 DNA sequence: TGTGCCAGCAGCCCGACTCAGGACAGCCCCAGAACAGATACGCAGTATTTT. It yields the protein CASSPTQDSPRTDTQYF.

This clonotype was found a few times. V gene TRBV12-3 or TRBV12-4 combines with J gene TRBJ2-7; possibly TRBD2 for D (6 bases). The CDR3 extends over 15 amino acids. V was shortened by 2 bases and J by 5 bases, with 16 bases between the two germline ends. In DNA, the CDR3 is TGTGCCAGCAGTTTAAAAGGAGGGTACTCGGACGAGCAGTACTTC. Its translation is CASSLKGGYSDEQYF.

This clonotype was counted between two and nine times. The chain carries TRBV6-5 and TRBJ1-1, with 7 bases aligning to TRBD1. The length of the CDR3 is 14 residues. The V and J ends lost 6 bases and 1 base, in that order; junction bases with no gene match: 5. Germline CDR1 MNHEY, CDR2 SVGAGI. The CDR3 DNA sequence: TGTGCCAGCAGGCGGGACAGCTCGAACACTGAAGCTTTCTTT. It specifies CASRRDSSNTEAFF.

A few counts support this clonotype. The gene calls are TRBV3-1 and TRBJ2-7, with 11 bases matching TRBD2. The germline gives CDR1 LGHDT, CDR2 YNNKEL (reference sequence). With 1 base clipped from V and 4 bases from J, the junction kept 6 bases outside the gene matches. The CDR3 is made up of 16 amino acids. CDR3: CASSQGFGTSGYEQYF. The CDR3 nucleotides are TGTGCCAGCAGCCAAGGTTTCGGGACTAGCGGATACGAGCAGTACTTC.